The clone carrying this T cell receptor (beta chain) was detected a few times. Its antigen remains unknown. This entry is derived from a study of human T cells and chemical hapten exposure. As for the study in general: The cohort included alopecia areata under or over 50% scalp, totalis and universalis. Points from the study as a whole: There was no change with DPC sensitization in TCRs above 1 in 1000 frequency.

Time point defined: pre-sensitization, week 0. The treatment here: therapeutic diphenylcyclopropenone sensitization with weekly scalp DPC. MiXCR was run by TCRdb on the RACE reads, yielding one entry per CDR3 protein. The sample holds under 400,000 distinct CDR3 sequences; 5.1% are singletons and the top ten take around 2.6%. This sample comprised whole blood, obtained in connection with sensitization to the hapten diphenylcyclopropenone (DPC). This TCR came from a woman in her forties or fifties with alopecia areata. Some clones in this sample may be carry-over from other donors' samples.

CDR3 amino acids: CSAGPSSYNEQFF. CDR3 in DNA: TGCAGTGCCGGGCCCAGCTCCTACAATGAGCAGTTCTTC. The chain carries TRBV20-1 and TRBJ2-1; D not resolved. Germline assignment: CDR1 DFQATT and CDR2 SNEGSKA (reference sequence). The length of the CDR3 is 13 residues. Trimming stripped 6 bases from V and 0 bases from J, with 9 bases between.